This T cell receptor beta chain was sequenced for a study of T cell repertoires in cytomegalovirus infection. This clonotype was recorded at least ten times. Its antigen is still unknown. TCRdb recomputed calls from the reads with MiXCR, one row per CDR3 protein. The sample records about 900,000 distinct CDR3 sequences, roughly 30% being singletons. V lost 1 base and J lost 2; bases outside the gene matches: 3. This CDR3 has 15 residues. The germline V gene has CDR1 SGHTA and CDR2 FQGNSA. The V gene is TRBV7-2, the J gene TRBJ2-5; 8 positions agree with TRBD2. The clonotype was recovered from a human donor in good health (CMV status not recorded). Some clones in this sample may be carry-over from other donors' samples. The sample in question was cultured CD8+ T cells from PBMCs, obtained from culture after CMV antigen stimulation. The CDR3 DNA is TGTGCCAGCAGCTTAGAACTAGCGGCTCAAGAGACCCAGTACTTC. Amino acid sequence: CASSLELAAQETQYF.